These 8 T cell receptor beta chains share one sample of origin, sequenced in a study of early T cells in non-severe SARS-CoV-2 infection. In TCRdb, the 5' RACE reads were re-called with MiXCR into one record per CDR3 protein. The repertoire holds about 88,000 distinct CDR3 sequences, with more than 13% as singletons. The sample was whole blood. Every receptor here comes from an adult who was a healthcare worker with PCR-confirmed SARS-CoV-2 infection or an uninfected control (not recorded which).

This clonotype was seen more than once but under ten times. V gene TRBV12-3 or TRBV12-4 combines with J gene TRBJ2-1, with D possibly called TRBD1 or TRBD2 (5 bases each). This CDR3 spans 11 amino acids. Trimming took 6 bases from V and 13 from J, leaving 13 bases between them. CDR3: CASSPRDRQFF. In nucleotides, the CDR3 is TGTGCCAGCAGCCCCCGGGACCGCCAGTTCTTC.

This clonotype was observed many times. V and J are TRBV20-1 and TRBJ2-1; D is perhaps TRBD2 (5 bases). CDR3 length: 11 amino acids. Germline V gene data show CDR1 as DFQATT and CDR2 as SNEGSKA (reference sequence). Trimming pared 7 bases from V and 9 bases from J, leaving 13 bases between. This CDR3 is CSGRGRGEQFF. The CDR3 DNA reads TGCAGTGGTCGCGGTCGGGGTGAGCAGTTCTTC.

The chain has TRBV7-9 and TRBJ2-3; maybe TRBD2 (5 bases). The V end was cut by 5 bases, the J end by 5 bases, with 8 bases between. There are 12 residues in the CDR3. Germline CDR1 SEHNR, CDR2 FQNEAQ (reference sequence). CDR3 DNA sequence: TGTGCCAGCAGCGGTGGGAGAGATACGCAGTATTTT. Protein sequence: CASSGGRDTQYF. The entire variable domain, with the rest obtained from reference TRBV7-9 and TRBJ2-3, is as follows: DTGVSQNPRHKITKRGQNVTFRCDPISEHNRLYWYRQTLGQGPEFLTYFQNEAQLEKSRLLSDRFSAERPKGSFSTLEIQRTEQGDSAMYLCASSGGRDTQYFGPGTRLTVL.

This clonotype turned up a few times. The chain recombines TRBV2 with TRBJ2-2; D ambiguous. V was trimmed by 7 bases and J by 1 base, leaving 7 bases between them. The CDR3 contains 13 residues. Germline V gives CDR1 SNHLY, CDR2 FYNNEI. The CDR3 loop reads CASNYVNTGELFF. CDR3 DNA: TGTGCCAGCAATTATGTGAACACCGGGGAGCTGTTTTTT.

The chain links TRBV20-1 to TRBJ2-3, with D perhaps given as TRBD1 or TRBD2 (6 bases each). Germline values: CDR1 DFQATT, CDR2 SNEGSKA (reference sequence). V was trimmed by 5 bases and J by 2 bases, leaving 17 bases between them. The CDR3 is 15 amino acids. For the CDR3, the DNA is TGCAGTGCTGAGGGGGGCGGAGACGCCACAGATACGCAGTATTTT. It encodes CSAEGGGDATDTQYF.

The V gene is TRBV6-2 or TRBV6-3, the J gene TRBJ2-5; TRBD2 agrees at 7 bases. Per germline, CDR1 MNHEY and CDR2 SVGEGT. The V and J ends lost 0 bases and 6 bases, in that order; junction bases with no gene match: 7. The CDR3 is made up of 15 amino acids. CDR3 in DNA: TGTGCCAGCAGTTACTCGCTGGGAGGGCCGCAGACCCAGTACTTC. Translated: CASSYSLGGPQTQYF.

The V gene is TRBV7-8, the J gene TRBJ1-1; unclear D gene. This CDR3 has 12 residues. Trimming took off 3 bases at V and 7 bases at J, with 9 bases between the two ends. The germline V gene encodes CDR1 SGHVS and CDR2 FQNEAQ. CDR3 in amino acids: CASSLYGIEAFF. The CDR3 DNA sequence: TGTGCCAGCAGCTTGTATGGCATTGAAGCTTTCTTT.

This clonotype was observed a single time. Compared with germline, one end of the junction differs, possibly owing to a read error. The genes are TRBV11-2 and TRBJ2-5; D might be TRBD1 (6 bases). Germline-derived CDR1 and CDR2 are SGHAT and FQNNGV. The CDR3 runs 12 residues. The CDR3 here is CVSSAQGKTQYF. In DNA form, the CDR3 reads TGTGTCAGCAGCGCACAGGGTAAGACCCAGTACTTC.